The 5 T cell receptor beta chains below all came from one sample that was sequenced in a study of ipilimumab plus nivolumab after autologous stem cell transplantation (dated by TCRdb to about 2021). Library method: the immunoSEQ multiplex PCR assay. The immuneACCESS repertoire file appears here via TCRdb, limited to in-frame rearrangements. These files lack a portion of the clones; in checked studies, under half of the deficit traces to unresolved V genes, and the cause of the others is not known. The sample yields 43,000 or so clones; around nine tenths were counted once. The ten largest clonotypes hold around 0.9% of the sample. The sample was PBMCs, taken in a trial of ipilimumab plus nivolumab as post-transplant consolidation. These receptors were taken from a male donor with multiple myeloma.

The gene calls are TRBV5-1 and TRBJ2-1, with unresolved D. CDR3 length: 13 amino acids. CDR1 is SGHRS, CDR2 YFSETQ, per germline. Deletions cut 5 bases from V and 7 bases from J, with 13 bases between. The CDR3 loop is CASSWSQWNEQFF. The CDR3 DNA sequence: TGCGCCAGCAGTTGGTCTCAGTGGAATGAGCAGTTCTTC.

The CDR3 loop is CASSLGLAQGTDTQYF. In DNA, the CDR3 is TGTGCCAGCAGCTTGGGCCTAGCCCAGGGAACAGATACGCAGTATTTT. This chain joins TRBV5-4 and TRBJ2-3; D may match TRBD1 or TRBD2 (5 bases each). Deletions cut 0 bases from V and 3 bases from J, with 14 bases between. The CDR3 has 16 amino acids. CDR1 SGHNT and CDR2 YYREEE come from the germline V gene (reference sequence). Full variable domain (remainder filled in from reference TRBV5-4 and TRBJ2-3): ETGVTQSPTHLIKTRGQQVTLRCSSQSGHNTVSWYQQALGQGPQFIFQYYREEENGRGNFPPRFSGLQFPNYSSELNVNALELDDSALYLCASSLGLAQGTDTQYFGPGTRLTVL.

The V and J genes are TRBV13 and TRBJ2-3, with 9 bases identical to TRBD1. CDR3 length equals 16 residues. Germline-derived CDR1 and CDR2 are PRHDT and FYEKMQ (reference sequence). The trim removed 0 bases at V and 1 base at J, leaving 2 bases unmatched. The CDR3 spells CASSLGTGGGTDTQYF. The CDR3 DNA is TGTGCCAGCAGCTTAGGGACAGGGGGAGGCACAGATACGCAGTATTTT. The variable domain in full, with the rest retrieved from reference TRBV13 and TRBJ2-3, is AAGVIQSPRHLIKEKRETATLKCYPIPRHDTVYWYQQGPGQDPQFLISFYEKMQSDKGSIPDRFSAQQFSDYHSELNMSSLELGDSALYFCASSLGTGGGTDTQYFGPGTRLTVL.

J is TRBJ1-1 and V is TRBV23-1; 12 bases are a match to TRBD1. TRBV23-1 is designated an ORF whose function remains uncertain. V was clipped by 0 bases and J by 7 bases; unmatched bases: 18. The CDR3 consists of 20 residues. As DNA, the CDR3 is TGCGCCAGCAGTCAATCGTGTATAGGGACAGGGGGCCGGAGAACAGATGAAGCTTTCTTT. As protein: CASSQSCIGTGGRRTDEAFF.

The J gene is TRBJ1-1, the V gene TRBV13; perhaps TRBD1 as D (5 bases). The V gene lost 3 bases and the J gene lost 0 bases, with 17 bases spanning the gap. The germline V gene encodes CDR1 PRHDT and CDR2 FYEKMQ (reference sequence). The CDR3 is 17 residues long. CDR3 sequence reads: CASSFRGRVLVNTEAFF. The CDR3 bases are TGTGCCAGCAGCTTTAGGGGAAGAGTTTTGGTGAACACTGAAGCTTTCTTT.